A single sample is the source of the 8 T cell receptor beta chains below, sequenced in a study of cytotoxic CD8 clonotypes in ibrutinib-treated CLL. Libraries were prepared by immunoSEQ multiplex PCR; TCRdb keeps only in-frame clonotypes and omits some of them. The data contain some 130,000 clones, about 80% of them singletons. This specimen consisted of PBMCs, obtained after 24 months of ibrutinib treatment. The receptors shown here come from a human donor with chronic lymphocytic leukemia.

The rearrangement links TRBV13 to TRBJ2-7; 9 bases line up with TRBD2. The V gene's germline CDR1 is PRHDT and CDR2 FYEKMQ (reference sequence). J gave up 3 bases and V 2 bases, and 2 bases lay outside the gene matches. The CDR3 is 14 amino acids. CDR3 region: CASSLRLAVYEQYF. In DNA form, the CDR3 reads TGTGCCAGCAGCTTAAGACTAGCGGTCTACGAGCAGTACTTC.

J is TRBJ2-5 and V is TRBV7-3, with D possibly called TRBD1 or TRBD2 (6 bases each). There are 15 residues in the CDR3. The V end was cut by 5 bases, the J end by 3 bases, with 16 bases between. Germline assignment: CDR1 SGHTA and CDR2 FQGTGA. The CDR3, as DNA: TGTGCCAGCAGCCCCCGGGGGCAGGCCGAAGAGACCCAGTACTTC. This encodes CASSPRGQAEETQYF.

The DNA of the CDR3 is TGTGCCAGCAGCCCCGGGGCAGGCTATGGCTACACCTTC. Translation: CASSPGAGYGYTF. The V and J genes are TRBV7-9 and TRBJ1-2, with D perhaps TRBD1 (5 bases). The germline V gene has CDR1 SEHNR and CDR2 FQNEAQ (reference sequence). CDR3 length: 13 amino acids. V lost 5 bases and J 4 bases, leaving 11 bases between the germline ends.

The chain carries TRBV2 and TRBJ2-5; 7 nucleotides align to TRBD1. The V gene end was trimmed by 6 bases and the J gene end by 5 bases; junction bases not matched to a gene: 9. The CDR3 covers 14 residues. Germline V gives CDR1 SNHLY, CDR2 FYNNEI. CDR3 DNA: TGTGCCAGCAGCCCCCGACAGGGATGGGAGACCCAGTACTTC. Protein: CASSPRQGWETQYF.

The chain joins TRBV4-3 to TRBJ2-3; 7 nucleotides agree with TRBD2. This CDR3 is built from 15 residues. Germline V lookup: CDR1 LGHNA, CDR2 YSLEER. The ends lost 4 bases at V and 3 bases at J; junction bases unmatched: 7. The CDR3 bases are TGCGCCAGCAGCCCCGCATTGCGGGGGACAGATACGCAGTATTTT. Translating gives CASSPALRGTDTQYF.

Points on this clone: Compared with germline, one end of the junction differs, possibly owing to a read error. V usage is TRBV7-7 and J usage is TRBJ2-3; perhaps TRBD2 as D (6 bases). Germline values: CDR1 SSHAT, CDR2 FNYEAQ (reference sequence). The CDR3 is 16 residues long. The CDR3 loop reads CASSLAPSEGTDTQYF. For the CDR3, the DNA is TGTGCTAGCAGCTTAGCGCCTAGCGAAGGCACAGATACGCAGTATTTT.

The chain combines TRBV18 with TRBJ2-7; 8 bases fit TRBD1. Germline CDR1 is KGHSH and CDR2 is LQKENI. V shed 3 bases and J 3 bases; nucleotides not matched to a gene: 7. The CDR3 covers 15 residues. CDR3 nucleotides: TGTGCCAGCTCACCGACTGGACAGGGCCTCTACGAGCAGTACTTC. Translation gives CASSPTGQGLYEQYF.

The chain employs TRBV9 and TRBJ1-2; D remains unclear. Germline V CDR1 and CDR2: SGDLS, YYNGEE. This CDR3 is 13 amino acids long. Trimming pared 0 bases from V and 1 base from J, leaving 4 bases between. CDR3 sequence: CASSVAGNYGYTF. CDR3 nucleotides: TGTGCCAGCAGCGTAGCGGGTAACTATGGCTACACCTTC.